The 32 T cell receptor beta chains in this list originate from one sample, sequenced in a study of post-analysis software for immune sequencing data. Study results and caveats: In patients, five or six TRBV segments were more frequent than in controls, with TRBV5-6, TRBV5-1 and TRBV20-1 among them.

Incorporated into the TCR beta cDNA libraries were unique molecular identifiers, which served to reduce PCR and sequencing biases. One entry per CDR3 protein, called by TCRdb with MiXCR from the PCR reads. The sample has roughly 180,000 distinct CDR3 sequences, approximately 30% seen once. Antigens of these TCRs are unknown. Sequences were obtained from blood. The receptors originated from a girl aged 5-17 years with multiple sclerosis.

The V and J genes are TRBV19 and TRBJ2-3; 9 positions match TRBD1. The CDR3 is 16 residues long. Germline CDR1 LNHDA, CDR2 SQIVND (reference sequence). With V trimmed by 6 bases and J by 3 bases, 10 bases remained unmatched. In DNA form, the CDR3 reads TGTGCCAGTAGGTCGAGGCGGGACAGGGAGACAGATACGCAGTATTTT. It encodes CASRSRRDRETDTQYF.

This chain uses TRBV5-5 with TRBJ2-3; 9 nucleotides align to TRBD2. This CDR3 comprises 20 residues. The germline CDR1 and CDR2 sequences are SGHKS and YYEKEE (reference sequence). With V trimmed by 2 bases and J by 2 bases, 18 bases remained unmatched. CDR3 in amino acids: CASSFFLPAGGDAYTDTQYF. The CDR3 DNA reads TGTGCCAGCAGCTTCTTTCTCCCAGCGGGAGGAGACGCTTACACAGATACGCAGTATTTT.

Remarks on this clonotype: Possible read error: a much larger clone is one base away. In nucleotides, the CDR3 is TGTGCCAGCAGCTTTGGACTCAGCACAGATACGCAGAATTTT. Translating gives CASSFGLSTDTQNF. The rearrangement links TRBV5-5 to TRBJ2-3; tentative D call: TRBD2 (5 bases). In germline, CDR1 is SGHKS, CDR2 YYEKEE (reference sequence). The CDR3 is 14 residues long.

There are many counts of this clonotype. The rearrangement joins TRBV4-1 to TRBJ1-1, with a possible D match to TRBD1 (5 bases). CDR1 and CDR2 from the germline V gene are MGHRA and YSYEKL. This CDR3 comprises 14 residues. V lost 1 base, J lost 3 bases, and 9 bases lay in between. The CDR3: CASSQGGAYTEAFF. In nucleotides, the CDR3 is TGCGCCAGCAGCCAAGGTGGGGCGTACACTGAAGCTTTCTTT.

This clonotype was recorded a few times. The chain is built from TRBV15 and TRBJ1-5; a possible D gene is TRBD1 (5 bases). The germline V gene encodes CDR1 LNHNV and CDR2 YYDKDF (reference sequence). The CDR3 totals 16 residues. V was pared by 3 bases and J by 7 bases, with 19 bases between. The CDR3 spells CATSRDKGPPGQPQHF. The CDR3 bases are TGTGCCACCAGCAGGGATAAGGGGCCCCCGGGACAGCCCCAGCATTTT. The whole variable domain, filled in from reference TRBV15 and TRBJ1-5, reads DAMVIQNPRYQVTQFGKPVTLSCSQTLNHNVMYWYQQKSSQAPKLLFHYYDKDFNNEADTPDNFQSRRPNTSFCFLDIRSPGLGDTAMYLCATSRDKGPPGQPQHFGDGTRLSIL.

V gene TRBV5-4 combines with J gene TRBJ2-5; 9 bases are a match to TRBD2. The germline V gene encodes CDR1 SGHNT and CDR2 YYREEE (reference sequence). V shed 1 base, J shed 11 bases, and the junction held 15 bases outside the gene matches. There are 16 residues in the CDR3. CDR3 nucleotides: TGTGCCAGCAGCTTGTGGGCGGTTAGCGGGAGCGATGAGCAGTACTTC. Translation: CASSLWAVSGSDEQYF.

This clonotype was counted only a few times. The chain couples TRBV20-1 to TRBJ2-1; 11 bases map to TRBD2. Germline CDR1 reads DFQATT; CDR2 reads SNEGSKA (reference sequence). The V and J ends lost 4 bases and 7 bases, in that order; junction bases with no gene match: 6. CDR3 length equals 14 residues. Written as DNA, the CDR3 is TGCAGTGCTACCCTAGCGGGAGGAGTAAATGAGCAGTTCTTC. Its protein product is CSATLAGGVNEQFF.

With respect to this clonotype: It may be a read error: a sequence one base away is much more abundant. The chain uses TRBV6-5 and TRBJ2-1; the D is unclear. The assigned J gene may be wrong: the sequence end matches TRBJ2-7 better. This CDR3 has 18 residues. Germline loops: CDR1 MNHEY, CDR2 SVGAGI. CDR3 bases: TGTGCCAGCAGTTACGAGGCCTCTAGGCAGATCTCCTACAATGAGCAGTACTTC. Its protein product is CASSYEASRQISYNEQYF.

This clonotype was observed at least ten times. The DNA for the CDR3 is TGCGCCAGCAGCCTGGAGAGGGACGAAAAACTGTTTTTT. Translated: CASSLERDEKLFF. This chain links TRBV4-1 with TRBJ1-4; possible D gene TRBD1, 5 bases. V was clipped by 4 bases and J by 8 bases, with 11 bases between them. Germline CDR1 reads MGHRA; CDR2 reads YSYEKL. The CDR3 loop spans 13 amino acids.

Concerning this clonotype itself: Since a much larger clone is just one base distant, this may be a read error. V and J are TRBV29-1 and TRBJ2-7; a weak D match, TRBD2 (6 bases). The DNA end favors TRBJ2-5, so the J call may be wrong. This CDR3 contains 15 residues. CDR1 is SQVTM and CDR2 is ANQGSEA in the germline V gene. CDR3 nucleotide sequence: TGCGGCGTGGCGGGGCCCACGGCAAATACAGAGACCCAGTACTTC. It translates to CGVAGPTANTETQYF.

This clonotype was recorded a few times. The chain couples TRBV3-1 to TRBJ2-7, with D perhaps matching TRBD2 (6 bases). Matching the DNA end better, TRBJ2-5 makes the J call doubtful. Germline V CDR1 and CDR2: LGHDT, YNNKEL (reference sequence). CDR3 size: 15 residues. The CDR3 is CASSQDLIGGETQYF. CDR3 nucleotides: TGTGCCAGCAGCCAAGACTTAATCGGGGGTGAGACCCAGTACTTC.

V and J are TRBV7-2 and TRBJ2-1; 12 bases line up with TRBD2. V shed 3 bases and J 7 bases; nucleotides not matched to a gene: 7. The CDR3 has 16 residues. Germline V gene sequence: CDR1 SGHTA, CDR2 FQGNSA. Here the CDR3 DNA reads TGTGCCAGCAGCTTCCTAGCGGGGGGGCCAGGGAATGAGCAGTTCTTC. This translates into CASSFLAGGPGNEQFF.

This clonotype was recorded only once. The CDR3 nucleotides read TGTGCCAGCAGTCCCGAGACTAGCGGGAACACTGAAGCTTTCTTT. This sequence encodes CASSPETSGNTEAFF. The chain carries TRBV3-1 and TRBJ1-1; D ambiguous. Germline V gives CDR1 LGHDT, CDR2 YNNKEL (reference sequence). The CDR3 is 15 residues long. The V end was cut by 6 bases, the J end by 1 base, with 15 bases between.

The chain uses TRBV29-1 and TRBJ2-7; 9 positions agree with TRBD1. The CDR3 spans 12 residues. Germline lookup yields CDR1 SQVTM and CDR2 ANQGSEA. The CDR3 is CGGTGPSYEQYF. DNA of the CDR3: TGCGGCGGGACAGGGCCTTCCTACGAGCAGTACTTC.

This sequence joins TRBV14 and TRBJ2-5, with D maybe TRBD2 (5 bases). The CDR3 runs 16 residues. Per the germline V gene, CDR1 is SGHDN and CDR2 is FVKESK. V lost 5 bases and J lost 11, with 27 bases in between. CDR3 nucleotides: TGTGCCAGCAGCTCCCAAGGTGGGAGCGGCCACAATGAGCAGTACTTC. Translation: CASSSQGGSGHNEQYF.

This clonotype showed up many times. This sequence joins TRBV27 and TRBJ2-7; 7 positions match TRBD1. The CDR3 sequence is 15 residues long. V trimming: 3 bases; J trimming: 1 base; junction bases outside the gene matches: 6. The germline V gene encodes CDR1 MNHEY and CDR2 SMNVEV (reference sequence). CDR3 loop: CASSFRDRPSYEQYF. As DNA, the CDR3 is TGTGCCAGCAGTTTCCGGGACAGACCGTCCTACGAGCAGTACTTC.

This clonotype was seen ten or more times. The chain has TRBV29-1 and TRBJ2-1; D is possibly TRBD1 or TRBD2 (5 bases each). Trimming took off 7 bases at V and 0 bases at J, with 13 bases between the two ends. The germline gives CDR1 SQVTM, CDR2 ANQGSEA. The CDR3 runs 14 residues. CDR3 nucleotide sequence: TGCAGCGCAGAGAGGGACGCCTCCTACAATGAGCAGTTCTTC. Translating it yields CSAERDASYNEQFF.

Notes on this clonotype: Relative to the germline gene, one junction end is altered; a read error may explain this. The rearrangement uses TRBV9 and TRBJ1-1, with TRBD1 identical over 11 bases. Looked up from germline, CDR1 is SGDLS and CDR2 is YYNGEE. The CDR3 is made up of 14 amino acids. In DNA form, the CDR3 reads TGTGCCAACGCCGGGACAGGGGGGGACACCGAAGCTTTCTTT. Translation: CANAGTGGDTEAFF. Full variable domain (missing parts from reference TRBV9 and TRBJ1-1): DSGVTQTPKHLITATGQRVTLRCSPRSGDLSVYWYQQSLDQGLQFLIQYYNGEERAKGNILERFSAQQFPDLHSELNLSSLELGDSALYFCANAGTGGDTEAFFGQGTRLTVV.

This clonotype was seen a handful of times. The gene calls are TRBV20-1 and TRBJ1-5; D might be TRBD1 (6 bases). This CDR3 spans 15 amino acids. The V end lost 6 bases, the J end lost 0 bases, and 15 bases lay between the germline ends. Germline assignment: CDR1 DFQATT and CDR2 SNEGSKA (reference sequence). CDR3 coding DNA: TGCAGTGCCAGGTGGGGGGCGGATAGCAATCAGCCCCAGCATTTT. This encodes CSARWGADSNQPQHF.

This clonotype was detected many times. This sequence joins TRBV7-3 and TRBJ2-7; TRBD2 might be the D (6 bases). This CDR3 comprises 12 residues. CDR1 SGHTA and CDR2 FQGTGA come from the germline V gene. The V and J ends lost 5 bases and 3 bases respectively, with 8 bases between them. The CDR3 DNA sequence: TGTGCCAGCAGCCCGCGGGACTACGAGCAGTACTTC. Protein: CASSPRDYEQYF. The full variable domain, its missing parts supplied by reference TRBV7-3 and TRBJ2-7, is GAGVSQTPSNKVTEKGKYVELRCDPISGHTALYWYRQSLGQGPEFLIYFQGTGAADDSGLPNDRFFAVRPEGSVSTLKIQRTERGDSAVYLCASSPRDYEQYFGPGTRLTVT.

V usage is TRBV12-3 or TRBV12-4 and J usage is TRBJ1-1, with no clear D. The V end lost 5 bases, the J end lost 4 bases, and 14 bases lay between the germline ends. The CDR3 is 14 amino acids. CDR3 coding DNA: TGTGCCAGCAGTCGACCGGACGACGGCACTGAAGCTTTCTTT. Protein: CASSRPDDGTEAFF.

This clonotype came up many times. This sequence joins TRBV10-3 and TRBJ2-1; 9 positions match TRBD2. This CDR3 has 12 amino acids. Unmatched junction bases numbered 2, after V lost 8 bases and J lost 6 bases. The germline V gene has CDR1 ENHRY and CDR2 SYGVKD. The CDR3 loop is CAIGGGVNEQFF. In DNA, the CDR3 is TGTGCCATCGGCGGGGGGGTCAATGAGCAGTTCTTC.

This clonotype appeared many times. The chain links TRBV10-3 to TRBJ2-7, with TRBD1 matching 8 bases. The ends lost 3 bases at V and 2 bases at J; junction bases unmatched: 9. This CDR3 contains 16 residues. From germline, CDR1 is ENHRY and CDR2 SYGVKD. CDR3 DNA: TGTGCCATCAGTGACGGGTTCGGACAGGGCACCTACGAGCAGTACTTC. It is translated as CAISDGFGQGTYEQYF.

CDR3 bases: TGCAGCGTTGACGGTCAGGGGGTGGCGGGAGCGTTCTACAATGAGCAGTTCTTC. This translates into CSVDGQGVAGAFYNEQFF. The rearrangement joins TRBV29-1 to TRBJ2-1, with D possibly being TRBD1 or TRBD2 (7 bases each). Per the germline V gene, CDR1 is SQVTM and CDR2 is ANQGSEA. V was shortened by 3 bases and J by 3 bases, with 24 bases between the two germline ends. The CDR3 has 18 residues.

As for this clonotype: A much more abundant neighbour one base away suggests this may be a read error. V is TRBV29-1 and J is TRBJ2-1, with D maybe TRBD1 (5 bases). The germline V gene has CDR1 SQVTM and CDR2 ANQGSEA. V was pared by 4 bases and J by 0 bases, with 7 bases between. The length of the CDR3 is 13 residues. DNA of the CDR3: TGCAGCGTTGTGACAGCCTCCTACAATGAGCAGTTCTTC. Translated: CSVVTASYNEQFF.

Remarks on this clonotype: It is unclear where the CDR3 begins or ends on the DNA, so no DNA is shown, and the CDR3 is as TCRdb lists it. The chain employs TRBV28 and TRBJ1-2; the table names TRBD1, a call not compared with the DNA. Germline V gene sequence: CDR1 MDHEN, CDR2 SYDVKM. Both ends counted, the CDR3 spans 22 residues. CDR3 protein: CASRGQGLNTEAFFGQGDGYTF.

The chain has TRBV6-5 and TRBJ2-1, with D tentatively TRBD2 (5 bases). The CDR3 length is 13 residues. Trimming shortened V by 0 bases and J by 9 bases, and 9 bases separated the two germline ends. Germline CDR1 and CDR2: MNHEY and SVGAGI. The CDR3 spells CASSYSSAGEQFF. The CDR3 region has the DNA TGTGCCAGCAGTTACTCCTCGGCGGGTGAGCAGTTCTTC.

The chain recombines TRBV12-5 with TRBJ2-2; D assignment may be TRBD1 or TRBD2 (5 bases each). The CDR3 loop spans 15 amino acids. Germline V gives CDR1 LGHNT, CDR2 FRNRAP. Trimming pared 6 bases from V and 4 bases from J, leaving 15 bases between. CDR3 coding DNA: TGTGCTAGTGGCCAGGGAGTAGGTCGCACCGGGGAGCTGTTTTTT. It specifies CASGQGVGRTGELFF.

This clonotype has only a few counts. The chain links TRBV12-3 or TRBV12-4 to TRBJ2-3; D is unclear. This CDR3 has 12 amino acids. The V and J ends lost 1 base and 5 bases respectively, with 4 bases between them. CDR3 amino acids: CASSLVVDTQYF. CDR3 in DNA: TGTGCCAGCAGTTTAGTGGTAGATACGCAGTATTTT.

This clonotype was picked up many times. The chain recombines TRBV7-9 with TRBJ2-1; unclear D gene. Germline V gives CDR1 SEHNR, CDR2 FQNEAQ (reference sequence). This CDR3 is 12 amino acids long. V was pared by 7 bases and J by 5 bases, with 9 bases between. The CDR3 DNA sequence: TGTGCCAGCATGGGTGCTGACAATGAGCAGTTCTTC. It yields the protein CASMGADNEQFF.

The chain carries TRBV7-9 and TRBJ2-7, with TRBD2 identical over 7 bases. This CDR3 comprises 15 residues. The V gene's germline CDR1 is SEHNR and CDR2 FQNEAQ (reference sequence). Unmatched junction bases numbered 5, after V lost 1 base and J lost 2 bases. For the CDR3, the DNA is TGTGCCAGCAGCTTAGTCGGTGGGAGGGCCTACGAGCAGTACTTC. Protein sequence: CASSLVGGRAYEQYF.

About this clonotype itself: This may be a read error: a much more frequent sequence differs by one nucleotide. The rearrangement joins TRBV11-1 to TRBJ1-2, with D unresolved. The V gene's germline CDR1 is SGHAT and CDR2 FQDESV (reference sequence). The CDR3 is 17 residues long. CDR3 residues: CASSLPSTVCLDYGCTF. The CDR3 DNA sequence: TGTGCCAGCAGCTTACCTTCTACAGTATGCTTGGACTATGGCTGCACCTTC.